Sequencing of this T cell receptor (beta chain) was carried out in a study of blood T cell repertoires in COVID-19. The overall study: Sample material is recorded as cDNA or gDNA derived from T cells, B-cell-depleted T cells, or PBMCs.

As processed by the authors: Estimation of nucleated cell counts relied on the amplification of reference gene primers. Clones were sequenced by immunoSEQ multiplex PCR, and TCRdb holds only the in-frame ones, with some missing. V, J and clone size are those of that table, while D and trimming were read from the DNA. The repertoire holds 250,000 or so clones, with around 90% as singletons. Germline V gives CDR1 SGHDN, CDR2 FVKESK. The CDR3 consists of 13 residues. Between the trimmed V and J ends, which lost 4 bases and 1 base, there was a span of 7 bases. The chain links TRBV14 to TRBJ2-5; no reliable D call. This clonotype was sampled from a woman aged 25 to 45 with acute COVID-19. The sequencing input was PBMCs or T cells enriched from blood (not recorded which). CDR3 region: CASSLGLQETQYF. The CDR3 region has the DNA TGTGCCAGCAGCCTGGGCCTCCAAGAGACCCAGTACTTC.